This paragraph covers one T cell receptor beta chain sequence. The entry originates in a study of OX40 agonist ivuxolimab in advanced cancers. About the research overall: Patients were approximately 80% male with ages about 23 to 79, mean roughly 55.

Method: immunoSEQ multiplex PCR; TCRdb's copy keeps in-frame clones and lacks some. The data show about 83,000 clones, around 90% seen once. V lost 3 bases and J 3 bases, leaving 8 bases between the germline ends. The CDR3 extends over 13 amino acids. Germline CDR1 reads LNHDA; CDR2 reads SQIVND (reference sequence). Sequenced here: CD4+ or CD8+ T cells sorted from blood, sampled in a trial of the OX40 agonist ivuxolimab. The sequence was collected from an adult with an advanced solid tumor such as melanoma, head and neck, liver or kidney cancer. This rearrangement joins TRBV19 to TRBJ2-5; D is perhaps TRBD1 (5 bases). The CDR3 protein is CASSMPTEETQYF. DNA for the CDR3: TGTGCCAGTAGTATGCCGACAGAAGAGACCCAGTACTTC.